This TCR beta chain was obtained from a study of blood T cell repertoires in COVID-19. The trim removed 1 base at V and 0 bases at J, leaving 7 bases unmatched. In germline, CDR1 is GTSNPN, CDR2 SVGIG (reference sequence). This CDR3 region has 17 residues. The age range of participants was roughly 18 to 90 years, with residence in about 25 US areas. This clone was seen more than once but under ten times. Using immunoSEQ multiplex PCR, the repertoire was profiled, and TCRdb retains in-frame clones only, with some absent. The sample yields around 330,000 clones, 85% seen once. Sequenced sample: PBMCs or T cells enriched from blood (not recorded which). The chain has TRBV30 and TRBJ2-1; 9 bases are shared with TRBD2. The clonotype was recovered from a woman aged 25 to 39 who had been exposed to COVID-19. CDR3 DNA: TGTGCCTGGAGTGAAGGGAGACTAGCGGTCTCCTACAATGAGCAGTTCTTC. It yields the protein CAWSEGRLAVSYNEQFF.